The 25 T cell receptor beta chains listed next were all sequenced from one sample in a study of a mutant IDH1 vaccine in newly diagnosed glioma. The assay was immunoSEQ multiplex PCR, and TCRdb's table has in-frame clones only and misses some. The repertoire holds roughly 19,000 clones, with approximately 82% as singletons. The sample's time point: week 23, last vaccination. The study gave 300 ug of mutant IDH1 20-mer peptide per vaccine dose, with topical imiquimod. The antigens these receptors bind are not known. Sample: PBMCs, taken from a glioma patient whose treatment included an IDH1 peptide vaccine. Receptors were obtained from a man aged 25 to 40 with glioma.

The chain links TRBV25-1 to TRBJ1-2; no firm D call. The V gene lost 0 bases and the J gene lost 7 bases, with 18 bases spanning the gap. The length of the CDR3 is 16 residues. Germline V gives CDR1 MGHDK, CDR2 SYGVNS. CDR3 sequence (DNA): TGTGCCAGCAGTGAATACGAGCGGCCCTCACCTGGTGGCTACACCTTC. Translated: CASSEYERPSPGGYTF.

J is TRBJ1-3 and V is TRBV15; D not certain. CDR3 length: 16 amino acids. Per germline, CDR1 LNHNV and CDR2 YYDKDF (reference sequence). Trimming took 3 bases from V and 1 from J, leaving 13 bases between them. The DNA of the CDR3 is TGTGCCACCAGCAGGGAAGCGGCGGCTTCTGGAAACACCATATATTTT. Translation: CATSREAAASGNTIYF.

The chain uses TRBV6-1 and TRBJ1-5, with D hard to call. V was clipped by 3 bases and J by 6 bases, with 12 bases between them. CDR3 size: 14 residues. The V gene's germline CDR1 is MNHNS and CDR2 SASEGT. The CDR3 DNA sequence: TGTGCCAGCAGTGAGACACTGGGGAGTCAGCCCCAGCATTTT. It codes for CASSETLGSQPQHF.

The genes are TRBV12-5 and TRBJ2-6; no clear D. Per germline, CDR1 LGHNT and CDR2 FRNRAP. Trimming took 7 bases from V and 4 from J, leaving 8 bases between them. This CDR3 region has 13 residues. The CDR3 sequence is CASALPGANVLTF. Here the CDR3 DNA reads TGTGCTAGTGCCCTACCCGGGGCCAACGTCCTGACTTTC.

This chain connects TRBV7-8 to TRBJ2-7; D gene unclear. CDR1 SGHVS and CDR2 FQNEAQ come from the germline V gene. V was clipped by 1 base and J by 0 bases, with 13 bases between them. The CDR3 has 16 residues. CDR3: CASSLGAGPNSYEQYF. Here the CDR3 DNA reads TGTGCCAGCAGCTTAGGCGCTGGACCTAACTCCTACGAGCAGTACTTC.

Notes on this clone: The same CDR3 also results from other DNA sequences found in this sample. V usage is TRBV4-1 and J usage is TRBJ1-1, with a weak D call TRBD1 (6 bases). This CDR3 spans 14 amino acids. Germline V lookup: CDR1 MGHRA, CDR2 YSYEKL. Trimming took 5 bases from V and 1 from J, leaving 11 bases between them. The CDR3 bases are TGCGCCAGCAGCGCGGGACAAGAGAACACTGAAGCTTTCTTT. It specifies CASSAGQENTEAFF.

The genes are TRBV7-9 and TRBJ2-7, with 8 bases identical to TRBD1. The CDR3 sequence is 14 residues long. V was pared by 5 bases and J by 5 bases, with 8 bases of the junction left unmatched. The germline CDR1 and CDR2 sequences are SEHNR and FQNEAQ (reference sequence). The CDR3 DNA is TGTGCCAGCAGCGTACAGACAGGGGCGGACGAGCAGTACTTC. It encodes CASSVQTGADEQYF.

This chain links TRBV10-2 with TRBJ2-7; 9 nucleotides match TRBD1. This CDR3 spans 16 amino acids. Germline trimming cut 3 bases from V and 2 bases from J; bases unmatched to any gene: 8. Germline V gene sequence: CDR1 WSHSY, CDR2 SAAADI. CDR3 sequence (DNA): TGCGCCAGCAGTGAACCGGACAGGGGACTTCCCTACGAGCAGTACTTC. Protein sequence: CASSEPDRGLPYEQYF.

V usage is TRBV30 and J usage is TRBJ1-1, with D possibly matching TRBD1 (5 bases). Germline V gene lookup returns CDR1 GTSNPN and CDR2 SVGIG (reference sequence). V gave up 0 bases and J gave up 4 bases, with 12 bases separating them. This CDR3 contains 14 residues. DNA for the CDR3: TGTGCCTGGAGTGTCCAGGGACGGAGCACTGAAGCTTTCTTT. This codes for CAWSVQGRSTEAFF. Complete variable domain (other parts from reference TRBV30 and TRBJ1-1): SQTIHQWPATLVQPVGSPLSLECTVEGTSNPNLYWYRQAAGRGLQLLFYSVGIGQISSEVPQNLSASRPQDRQFILSSKKLLLSDSGFYLCAWSVQGRSTEAFFGQGTRLTVV.

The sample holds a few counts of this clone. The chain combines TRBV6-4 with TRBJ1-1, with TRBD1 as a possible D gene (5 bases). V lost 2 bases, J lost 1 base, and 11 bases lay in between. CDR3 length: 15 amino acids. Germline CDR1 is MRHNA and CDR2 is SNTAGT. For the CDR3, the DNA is TGTGCCAGCAGTGACCATGGAGGGGCGAACACTGAAGCTTTCTTT. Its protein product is CASSDHGGANTEAFF.

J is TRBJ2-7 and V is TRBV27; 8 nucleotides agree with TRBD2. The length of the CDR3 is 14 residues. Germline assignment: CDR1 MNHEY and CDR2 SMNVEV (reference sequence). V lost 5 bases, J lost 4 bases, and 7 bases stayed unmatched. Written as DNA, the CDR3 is TGTGCCAGCAGTCGGACTAGCTCGGGGTACGAGCAGTACTTC. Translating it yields CASSRTSSGYEQYF.

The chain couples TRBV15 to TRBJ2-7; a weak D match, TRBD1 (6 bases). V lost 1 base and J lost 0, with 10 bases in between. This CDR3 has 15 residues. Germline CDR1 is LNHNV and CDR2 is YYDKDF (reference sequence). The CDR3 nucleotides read TGTGCCACCAGCAGAGGCCCACAGGGCTCCTACGAGCAGTACTTC. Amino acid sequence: CATSRGPQGSYEQYF.

The CDR3 DNA follows: TGTGCCAGCAGTTACTCGGGACAGGGGACAATCTATGGCTACACCTTC. It encodes CASSYSGQGTIYGYTF. V is TRBV6-5 and J is TRBJ1-2, with TRBD1 identical over 10 bases. Looked up from germline, CDR1 is MNHEY and CDR2 is SVGAGI. This CDR3 contains 16 residues. V lost 0 bases, J lost 4 bases, and 5 bases stayed unmatched.

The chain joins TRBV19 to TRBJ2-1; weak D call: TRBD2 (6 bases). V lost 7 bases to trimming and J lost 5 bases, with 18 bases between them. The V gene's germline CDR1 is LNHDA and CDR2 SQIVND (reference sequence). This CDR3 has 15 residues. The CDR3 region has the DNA TGTGCCAGTACCCCGCGAGCGGGCGAAGACAATGAGCAGTTCTTC. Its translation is CASTPRAGEDNEQFF.

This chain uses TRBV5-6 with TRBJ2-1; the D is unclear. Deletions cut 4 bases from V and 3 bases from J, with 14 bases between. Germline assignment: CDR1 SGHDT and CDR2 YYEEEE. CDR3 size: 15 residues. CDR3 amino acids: CASSTLGVGYNEQFF. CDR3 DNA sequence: TGTGCCAGCAGCACCCTAGGAGTTGGCTACAATGAGCAGTTCTTC.

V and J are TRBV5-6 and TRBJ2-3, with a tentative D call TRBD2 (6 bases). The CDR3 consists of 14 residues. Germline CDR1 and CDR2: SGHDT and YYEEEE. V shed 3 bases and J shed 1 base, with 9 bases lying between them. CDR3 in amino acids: CASSWGEGTDTQYF. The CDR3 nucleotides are TGTGCCAGCAGCTGGGGGGAGGGCACAGATACGCAGTATTTT.

Here the CDR3 DNA reads TGTGCCAGCAGCCAACTAGGACAGGGTTCGAACATTCAGTACTTC. Its translation: CASSQLGQGSNIQYF. V and J are TRBV5-8 and TRBJ2-4; the match to TRBD1 covers 8 bases. Germline V gene sequence: CDR1 SGHTS, CDR2 YDEGEE. The CDR3 consists of 15 residues. V lost 4 bases, J lost 7 bases, and 10 bases stayed unmatched. The full variable domain, with the rest looked up from reference TRBV5-8 and TRBJ2-4, is EAGVTQSPTHLIKTRGQQATLRCSPISGHTSVYWYQQALGLGLQFLLWYDEGEERNRGNFPPRFSGRQFPNYSSELNVNALELEDSALYLCASSQLGQGSNIQYFGAGTRLSVL.

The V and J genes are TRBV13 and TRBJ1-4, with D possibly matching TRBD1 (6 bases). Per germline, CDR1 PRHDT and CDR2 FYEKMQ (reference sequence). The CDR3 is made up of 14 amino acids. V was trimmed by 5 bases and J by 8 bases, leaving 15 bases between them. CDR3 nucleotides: TGTGCCAGCAGCCCCGACAGGAGGAGAGAAAAACTGTTTTTT. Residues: CASSPDRRREKLFF. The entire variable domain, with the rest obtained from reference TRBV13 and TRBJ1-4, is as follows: AAGVIQSPRHLIKEKRETATLKCYPIPRHDTVYWYQQGPGQDPQFLISFYEKMQSDKGSIPDRFSAQQFSDYHSELNMSSLELGDSALYFCASSPDRRREKLFFGSGTQLSVL.

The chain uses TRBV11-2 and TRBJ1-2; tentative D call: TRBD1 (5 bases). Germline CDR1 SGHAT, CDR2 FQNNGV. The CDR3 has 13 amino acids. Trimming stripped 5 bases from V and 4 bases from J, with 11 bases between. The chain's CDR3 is CASSTSGPYGYTF. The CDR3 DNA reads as TGTGCCAGCAGCACCTCGGGACCCTATGGCTACACCTTC. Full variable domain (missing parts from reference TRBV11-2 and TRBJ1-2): EAGVAQSPRYKIIEKRQSVAFWCNPISGHATLYWYQQILGQGPKLLIQFQNNGVVDDSQLPKDRFSAERLKGVDSTLKIQPAKLEDSAVYLCASSTSGPYGYTFGSGTRLTVV.

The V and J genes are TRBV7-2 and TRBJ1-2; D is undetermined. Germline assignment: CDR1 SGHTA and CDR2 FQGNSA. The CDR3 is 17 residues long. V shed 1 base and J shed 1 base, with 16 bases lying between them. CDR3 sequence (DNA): TGTGCCAGCAGCTTAGGAGGCTGGGCCGCGGGTAACTATGGCTACACCTTC. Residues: CASSLGGWAAGNYGYTF.

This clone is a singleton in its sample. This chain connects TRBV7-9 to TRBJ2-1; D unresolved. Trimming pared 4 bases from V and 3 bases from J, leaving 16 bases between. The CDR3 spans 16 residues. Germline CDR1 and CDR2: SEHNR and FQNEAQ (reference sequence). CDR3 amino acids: CASSSPGQALYNEQFF. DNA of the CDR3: TGTGCCAGCAGCTCTCCCGGGCAGGCCCTCTACAATGAGCAGTTCTTC.

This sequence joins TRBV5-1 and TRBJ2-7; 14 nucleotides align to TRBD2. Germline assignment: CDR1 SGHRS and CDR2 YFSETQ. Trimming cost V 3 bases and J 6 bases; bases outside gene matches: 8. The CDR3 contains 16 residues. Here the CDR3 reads CASSSPTSGRAPEQYF. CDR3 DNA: TGCGCCAGCAGCTCGCCGACTAGCGGGAGGGCCCCCGAGCAGTACTTC.

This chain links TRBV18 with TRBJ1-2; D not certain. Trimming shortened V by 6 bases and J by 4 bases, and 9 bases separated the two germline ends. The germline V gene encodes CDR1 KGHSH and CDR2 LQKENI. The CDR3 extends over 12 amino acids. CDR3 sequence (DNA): TGTGCCAGCTCTCAACAGATCTATGGCTACACCTTC. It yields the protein CASSQQIYGYTF.

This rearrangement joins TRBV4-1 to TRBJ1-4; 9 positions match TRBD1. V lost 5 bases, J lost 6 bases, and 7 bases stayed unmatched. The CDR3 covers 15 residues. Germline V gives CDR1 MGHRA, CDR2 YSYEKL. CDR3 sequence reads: CASSIRQGGDEKLFF. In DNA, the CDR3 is TGCGCCAGCAGCATCCGACAGGGGGGAGATGAAAAACTGTTTTTT.

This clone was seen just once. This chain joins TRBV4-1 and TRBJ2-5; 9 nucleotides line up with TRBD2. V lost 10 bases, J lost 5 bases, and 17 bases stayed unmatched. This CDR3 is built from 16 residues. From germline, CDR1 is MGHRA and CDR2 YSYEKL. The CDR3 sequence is CATSRGAGGGKETQYF. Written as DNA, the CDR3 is TGCGCCACCTCTCGAGGAGCGGGAGGTGGGAAGGAGACCCAGTACTTC.